The 14 T cell receptor beta chains in this list originate from one sample, sequenced in a study of CD8 T cells in ankylosing spondylitis (dated by TCRdb to about 2017). Broad study findings and their caveats: A TCR beta motif of eight highly homologous amino acid variants appeared characteristic of blood from ankylosing spondylitis patients.

No antigen has been assigned to these receptors. Library generation was performed with 5' RACE. TCRdb records Illumina HiSeq 2500 as the sequencer. Using fastp trimming at Q25 and MiXCR clonotype assembly, TCRdb reanalyzed the public sequencing data and kept in-frame beta chains. Each entry merges the rows of one CDR3 protein and shows their most common DNA and genes. In all, the sample holds some 330,000 distinct CDR3 sequences, and 7% to 9% of those were seen once. The ten largest account for approximately 14% of the sample. Material: blood, either unsorted or a sorted T cell fraction (not recorded which). These TCRs come from a male donor with ankylosing spondylitis.

The rearrangement links TRBV6-1 to TRBJ2-2; D possibly corresponds to TRBD1 (5 bases). CDR3 length equals 13 residues. Germline lookup yields CDR1 MNHNS and CDR2 SASEGT. V gave up 11 bases and J gave up 4 bases, with 14 bases separating them. The CDR3 coding sequence is TGTGCCTCAACCAGGGCGCGCACCGGGGAGCTGTTTTTT. Its translation: CASTRARTGELFF.

This clonotype was detected a few times. The rearrangement uses TRBV4-2 and TRBJ2-3; possible D gene TRBD2, 6 bases. From germline, CDR1 is LGHNA and CDR2 YNFKEQ. V gave up 1 base and J gave up 0 bases, with 20 bases separating them. The CDR3 extends over 19 amino acids. The CDR3: CASSQGLPTGGFSTDTQYF. The CDR3 region has the DNA TGTGCCAGCAGCCAAGGACTCCCAACAGGAGGGTTCAGCACAGATACGCAGTATTTT.

The sample holds a few counts of this clonotype. This chain connects TRBV7-9 to TRBJ2-1; TRBD2 aligns across 9 bases. Germline V gives CDR1 SEHNR, CDR2 FQNEAQ (reference sequence). Germline trimming cut 8 bases from V and 9 bases from J; bases unmatched to any gene: 11. This CDR3 is 14 amino acids long. CDR3 sequence: CASSGVAGEGEQFF. The CDR3 DNA reads TGTGCCAGCTCTGGAGTAGCGGGAGAGGGTGAGCAGTTCTTC.

This clonotype came up many times. V is TRBV14 and J is TRBJ2-4, with 10 bases that match TRBD2. V lost 6 bases and J lost 9; bases outside the gene matches: 5. Germline assignment: CDR1 SGHDN and CDR2 FVKESK. The CDR3 consists of 13 residues. The CDR3 nucleotides are TGTGCCAGCAGATTAGCGGGAGGATCCATTCAGTACTTC. Its protein product is CASRLAGGSIQYF.

This clonotype turned up a few times. The gene calls are TRBV19 and TRBJ1-5, with 9 bases lining up with TRBD1. The CDR3 has 19 residues. V dropped 4 bases and J dropped 7; count of bases not matched to a gene: 20. Looked up from germline, CDR1 is LNHDA and CDR2 is SQIVND (reference sequence). The CDR3 coding sequence is TGTGCCAGTAGTAGAACACATATGATAGGAGCGGACAGGGGCCAGCCCCAGCATTTT. Its translation: CASSRTHMIGADRGQPQHF.

The J gene is TRBJ2-1, the V gene TRBV29-1; no reliable D call. This CDR3 comprises 14 residues. The germline V gene has CDR1 SQVTM and CDR2 ANQGSEA. V gave up 4 bases and J gave up 4 bases, with 14 bases separating them. CDR3 sequence: CSVGRHPKYNEQFF. The CDR3 coding sequence is TGCAGCGTTGGTCGACACCCAAAATACAATGAGCAGTTCTTC.

V is TRBV7-8 and J is TRBJ1-6; D call uncertain. Germline assignment: CDR1 SGHVS and CDR2 FQNEAQ. V gave up 5 bases and J gave up 0 bases, with 11 bases separating them. The CDR3 covers 16 residues. The CDR3 DNA reads TGTGCCAGCAGCCCCCGGCTGGCCTCCTATAATTCACCCCTCCACTTT. Translation gives CASSPRLASYNSPLHF.

Details on this clonotype: The DNA is left out, because the CDR3 cannot be placed on it with certainty; the CDR3 is given as TCRdb lists it. V gene TRBV9 combines with J gene TRBJ2-1; no check of the table's D call, TRBD2, against the DNA was made. The CDR3 has 12 residues if both end residues are counted. CDR1 is SGDLS and CDR2 is YYNGEE in the germline V gene. The CDR3 protein is CASSVGSGSPFF.

The chain uses TRBV7-2 and TRBJ2-3, with D perhaps being TRBD1 or TRBD2 (5 bases each). The CDR3 loop spans 14 amino acids. The germline V gene encodes CDR1 SGHTA and CDR2 FQGNSA. V dropped 5 bases and J dropped 11 bases, with 20 bases sitting between them. The CDR3 is CASSANSGTPLQYF. The CDR3 bases are TGTGCCAGCAGCGCAAATAGTGGGACCCCACTGCAGTATTTT.

This clonotype was counted at least ten times. The J gene is TRBJ2-7, the V gene TRBV5-1; 10 positions match TRBD2. This CDR3 comprises 14 residues. CDR1 is SGHRS, CDR2 YFSETQ, per germline. The V segment lost 7 bases and the J segment 1 base; nucleotides outside the gene matches: 5. CDR3 DNA: TGCGCCAGCTACCCGACTAGCGGGTCCTACGAGCAGTACTTC. Translating gives CASYPTSGSYEQYF.

Comment on this clonotype: A much larger clone is a single base away; this may be a read error. The rearrangement joins TRBV10-3 to TRBJ2-5; D call uncertain. Germline values: CDR1 ENHRY, CDR2 SYGVKD. There are 13 residues in the CDR3. The DNA of the CDR3 is TGTGCCAACAGTGAGAGGCAGCAAGAGACCCAGTACTTC. It codes for CANSERQQETQYF.

This clonotype was observed many times. CDR3 in amino acids: CRGQRGDTQYF. DNA for the CDR3: TGCAGGGGTCAAAGGGGAGATACGCAGTATTTT. This chain connects TRBV29-1 to TRBJ2-3; D is perhaps TRBD1 (5 bases). Germline lookup yields CDR1 SQVTM and CDR2 ANQGSEA. This CDR3 comprises 11 residues.

The chain carries TRBV15 and TRBJ2-1, with 12 bases fitting TRBD2. This CDR3 has 13 amino acids. Germline values: CDR1 LNHNV, CDR2 YYDKDF (reference sequence). The V gene end was trimmed by 8 bases and the J gene end by 9 bases; junction bases not matched to a gene: 5. In DNA form, the CDR3 reads TGTGCCACCGGTCCGACTAGCGGGGGTGAGCAGTTCTTC. Amino acids: CATGPTSGGEQFF.

This clonotype occurred a few times. The chain carries TRBV7-9 and TRBJ2-3, with 8 positions matching TRBD2. Germline CDR1 is SEHNR and CDR2 is FQNEAQ (reference sequence). The CDR3 contains 15 residues. J gave up 2 bases and V 4 bases, and 5 bases lay outside the gene matches. CDR3 region: CASSSSGFDTDTQYF. The CDR3, as DNA: TGTGCCAGCAGCTCTAGCGGGTTCGACACAGATACGCAGTATTTT. The full variable domain, rest sourced from reference TRBV7-9 and TRBJ2-3, is DTGVSQNPRHKITKRGQNVTFRCDPISEHNRLYWYRQTLGQGPEFLTYFQNEAQLEKSRLLSDRFSAERPKGSFSTLEIQRTEQGDSAMYLCASSSSGFDTDTQYFGPGTRLTVL.